Listed here are 13 T cell receptor beta chains from one sample, sequenced in a study of cytomegalovirus exposure and HLA in healthy donors. 60 Vbeta and 13 Jbeta primers were used in PCR. TCRdb's table, derived via immunoSEQ multiplex PCR, lists solely in-frame clones and lacks some. The sample lists tens of thousands of clones; more than 80% were seen once. Sample: PBMCs. All receptors derive from a human donor in good health.

This chain joins TRBV6-1 and TRBJ2-7, with D possibly matching TRBD1 (6 bases). V lost 6 bases, J lost 5 bases, and 17 bases lay in between. This CDR3 contains 14 residues. Germline V gene lookup returns CDR1 MNHNS and CDR2 SASEGT. CDR3 in amino acids: CASRTRGRTDEQYF. DNA for the CDR3: TGTGCCAGCAGGACCAGGGGAAGAACTGACGAGCAGTACTTC.

In this sample, this clone turned up once. This chain connects TRBV28 to TRBJ2-7, with D possibly TRBD2 on 5 matching bases. The CDR3 length is 14 residues. Trimming stripped 7 bases from V and 2 bases from J, with 15 bases between. CDR1 is MDHEN and CDR2 is SYDVKM in the germline V gene. CDR3 sequence (DNA): TGTGCCAGCATAAGACTAAGGGCCCCCTACGAGCAGTACTTC. It specifies CASIRLRAPYEQYF.

This clone occurred once. This chain connects TRBV6-1 to TRBJ2-7; D is undetermined. Between the trimmed V and J ends, which lost 1 base and 0 bases, there was a span of 10 bases. CDR1 and CDR2 (germline): MNHNS, SASEGT. CDR3 length: 15 amino acids. CDR3 bases: TGTGCCAGCAGTGAAGTACTACTTCCCTCCTACGAGCAGTACTTC. It yields the protein CASSEVLLPSYEQYF.

The gene calls are TRBV29-1 and TRBJ2-4, with no clear D. Germline CDR1 reads SQVTM; CDR2 reads ANQGSEA. The V end was cut by 4 bases, the J end by 0 bases, with 10 bases between. This CDR3 spans 14 amino acids. This CDR3 reads CSVALEVAKNIQYF. The DNA of the CDR3 is TGCAGCGTTGCTCTTGAGGTAGCCAAAAACATTCAGTACTTC.

This chain links TRBV21-1 with TRBJ2-7; the D segment call TRBD1 is taken from the table without a DNA check. TRBV21-1 is shown as a pseudogene. The CDR3 has 14 residues. The CDR3 DNA is TGTGCCAGCAGCATCCGGGACAGGGGGTACGAGCAGTACTTC. It encodes CASSIRDRGYEQYF.

The V gene is TRBV9, the J gene TRBJ2-3, with a tentative D call TRBD2 (6 bases). The germline V gene has CDR1 SGDLS and CDR2 YYNGEE. The germline V and J ends were trimmed by 3 bases and 4 bases, with 15 bases remaining between them. The CDR3 is 15 residues long. CDR3 region: CASSARLGVSDTQYF. The DNA for the CDR3 is TGTGCCAGCAGCGCCCGACTAGGAGTCTCAGATACGCAGTATTTT.

The rearrangement joins TRBV5-1 to TRBJ2-6, with TRBD1 matching 8 bases. CDR1 SGHRS and CDR2 YFSETQ come from the germline V gene. CDR3 length: 20 amino acids. V trimming: 3 bases; J trimming: 0 bases; junction bases outside the gene matches: 14. The CDR3 here is CASSSARTRGLSSGANVLTF. CDR3 DNA: TGCGCCAGCAGCTCGGCCCGTACCAGGGGGCTAAGCTCTGGGGCCAACGTCCTGACTTTC. Looking up the rest from reference TRBV5-1 and TRBJ2-6 gives the full variable domain: KAGVTQTPRYLIKTRGQQVTLSCSPISGHRSVSWYQQTPGQGLQFLFEYFSETQRNKGNFPGRFSGRQFSNSRSEMNVSTLELGDSALYLCASSSARTRGLSSGANVLTFGAGSRLTVL.

The J gene is TRBJ1-1, the V gene TRBV11-2; D is unclear. The germline V gene has CDR1 SGHAT and CDR2 FQNNGV. The CDR3 totals 11 residues. V was clipped by 4 bases and J by 6 bases, with 6 bases between them. For the CDR3, the DNA is TGTGCCAGCAGCTCCCGTCCTGAAGCTTTCTTT. Translating it yields CASSSRPEAFF.

This chain uses TRBV4-1 with TRBJ2-7; possibly TRBD2 for D (6 bases). V lost 0 bases, J lost 5 bases, and 11 bases lay in between. Germline CDR1 is MGHRA and CDR2 is YSYEKL. The CDR3 runs 14 residues. CDR3 nucleotides: TGCGCCAGCAGCCAAGACGGGGGACCTAACGAGCAGTACTTC. Translating gives CASSQDGGPNEQYF.

This clone showed up just a few times. The chain employs TRBV6-5 and TRBJ2-1, with a weak D call TRBD2 (6 bases). The CDR3 extends over 13 amino acids. Germline assignment: CDR1 MNHEY and CDR2 SVGAGI. With 11 bases removed from V and 0 bases from J, the gap between germline ends came to 11 bases. CDR3 DNA sequence: TGTGCCGTAAGCGGGCTCTCCTACAATGAGCAGTTCTTC. The encoded protein is CAVSGLSYNEQFF.

This clone was detected only a few times. This chain links TRBV19 with TRBJ2-2; TRBD1 agrees at 7 bases. The CDR3 spans 15 residues. CDR1 is LNHDA, CDR2 SQIVND, per germline (reference sequence). V lost 4 bases and J lost 5; bases outside the gene matches: 7. The CDR3 protein is CASSKGAGRTGELFF. The CDR3 DNA is TGTGCCAGTAGTAAGGGGGCCGGAAGGACCGGGGAGCTGTTTTTT. Full variable domain (missing parts from reference TRBV19 and TRBJ2-2): DGGITQSPKYLFRKEGQNVTLSCEQNLNHDAMYWYRQDPGQGLRLIYYSQIVNDFQKGDIAEGYSVSREKKESFPLTVTSAQKNPTAFYLCASSKGAGRTGELFFGEGSRLTVL.

The genes are TRBV7-9 and TRBJ2-1; D call uncertain. The CDR3 is 15 amino acids. Deletions cut 1 base from V and 0 bases from J, with 7 bases between. Germline values: CDR1 SEHNR, CDR2 FQNEAQ (reference sequence). The CDR3 here is CASSLGASSYNEQFF. The CDR3 DNA is TGTGCCAGCAGCTTAGGTGCGAGCTCCTACAATGAGCAGTTCTTC.

The chain is built from TRBV6-4 and TRBJ2-2, with TRBD1 matching 7 bases. The trim removed 0 bases at V and 0 bases at J, leaving 4 bases unmatched. CDR3 length: 17 residues. Germline V gene lookup returns CDR1 MRHNA and CDR2 SNTAGT. The CDR3 loop reads CASSDSGQGANTGELFF. The CDR3 nucleotides are TGTGCCAGCAGTGACTCTGGGCAGGGGGCGAACACCGGGGAGCTGTTTTTT.